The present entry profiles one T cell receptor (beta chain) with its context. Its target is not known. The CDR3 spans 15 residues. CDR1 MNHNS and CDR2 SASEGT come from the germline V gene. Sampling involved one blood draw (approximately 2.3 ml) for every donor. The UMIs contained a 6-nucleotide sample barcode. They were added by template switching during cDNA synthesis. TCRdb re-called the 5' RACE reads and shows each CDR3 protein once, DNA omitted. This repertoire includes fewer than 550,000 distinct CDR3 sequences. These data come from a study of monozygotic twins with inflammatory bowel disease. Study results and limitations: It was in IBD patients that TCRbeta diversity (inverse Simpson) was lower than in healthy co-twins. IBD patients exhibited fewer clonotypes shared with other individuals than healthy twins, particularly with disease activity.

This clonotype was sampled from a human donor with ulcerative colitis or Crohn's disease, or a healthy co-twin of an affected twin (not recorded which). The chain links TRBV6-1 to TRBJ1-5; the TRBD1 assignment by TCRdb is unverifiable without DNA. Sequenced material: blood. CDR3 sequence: CASSTGQYSNQPQHF.